These 20 T cell receptor beta chains were all obtained from the same sample, sequenced in a study of T cells in Graves' hyperthyroidism and ophthalmopathy. From RNA transcripts, TCR beta CDR3 regions were amplified. First-round RT-PCR targeting the TCR CDR3 was performed with the HTBI primer set. TCRdb ran MiXCR on the multiplex PCR reads and lists one entry per CDR3 protein. The sample shows hundreds of thousands of distinct CDR3 sequences, around 15% of them seen only once. Material: blood. The source is a woman aged 18-30 years with Graves' hyperthyroidism.

This clonotype appeared many times. The rearrangement joins TRBV12-3 or TRBV12-4 to TRBJ2-3; 7 bases line up with TRBD2. CDR3 length equals 15 residues. The J segment lost 6 bases and the V segment lost 4 bases, leaving 10 bases of the junction unmatched. CDR3 amino acids: CASSSRASGWDTQYF. DNA for the CDR3: TGTGCCAGCAGTTCGAGGGCTAGCGGATGGGATACGCAGTATTTT.

V usage is TRBV5-1 and J usage is TRBJ2-3; tentative D call: TRBD2 (6 bases). CDR1 is SGHRS and CDR2 is YFSETQ in the germline V gene. With 4 bases removed from V and 7 bases from J, the gap between germline ends came to 22 bases. The CDR3 totals 16 residues. CDR3 nucleotide sequence: TGCGCCAGCAGCCTCCGACGGGACTTCTTGGGTTATACGCAGTATTTT. It yields the protein CASSLRRDFLGYTQYF. Full variable domain (rest looked up from reference TRBV5-1 and TRBJ2-3): KAGVTQTPRYLIKTRGQQVTLSCSPISGHRSVSWYQQTPGQGLQFLFEYFSETQRNKGNFPGRFSGRQFSNSRSEMNVSTLELGDSALYLCASSLRRDFLGYTQYFGPGTRLTVL.

The rearrangement uses TRBV6-1 and TRBJ2-7; TRBD2 matches at 10 bases. V trimming: 4 bases; J trimming: 2 bases; junction bases outside the gene matches: 5. The CDR3 is 15 amino acids. CDR1 MNHNS and CDR2 SASEGT come from the germline V gene. CDR3 DNA sequence: TGTGCCAGCAGTGTATATAGCGGGGGGCCCTACGAGCAGTACTTC. This gives the protein CASSVYSGGPYEQYF.

The sample holds many counts of this clonotype. The chain recombines TRBV6-1 with TRBJ1-3; D gene unclear. Trimming removed 5 bases at V and 3 bases at J, with 11 bases between. The CDR3 extends over 14 amino acids. Germline-derived CDR1 and CDR2 are MNHNS and SASEGT. CDR3 protein: CASSYGESGNTIYF. CDR3 sequence (DNA): TGTGCCAGCAGTTATGGGGAAAGTGGAAACACCATATATTTT.

The rearrangement links TRBV13 to TRBJ2-1; D is perhaps TRBD1 (6 bases). From germline, CDR1 is PRHDT and CDR2 FYEKMQ (reference sequence). V was clipped by 3 bases and J by 5 bases, with 14 bases between them. The CDR3 is made up of 15 amino acids. CDR3 residues: CASSFRGTTNNEQFF. Here the CDR3 DNA reads TGTGCCAGCAGCTTTCGAGGGACAACTAACAATGAGCAGTTCTTC.

This clonotype occurred many times. The chain combines TRBV3-1 with TRBJ2-1; D is perhaps TRBD2 (6 bases). V lost 1 base and J 1 base, leaving 8 bases between the germline ends. CDR1 and CDR2 from the germline V gene are LGHDT and YNNKEL (reference sequence). This CDR3 is 15 amino acids long. The CDR3 DNA reads as TGTGCCAGCAGCCAAGGACTAGAGTCCTACAATGAGCAGTTCTTC. This codes for CASSQGLESYNEQFF.

This clonotype was seen repeatedly, ten times or more. The V call is TRBV18, the J call TRBJ1-1; no firm D call. V was clipped by 3 bases and J by 1 base, with 21 bases between them. The CDR3 sequence is 18 residues long. The germline V gene has CDR1 KGHSH and CDR2 LQKENI. CDR3 bases: TGTGCCAGCTCACCGGACGGAGTATGGTTTAAAGAGAACACTGAAGCTTTCTTT. Translation gives CASSPDGVWFKENTEAFF.

This clonotype showed up just a few times. This chain uses TRBV27 with TRBJ1-6; D unresolved. V was cut by 6 bases and J by 6 bases, with 18 bases left in between. This CDR3 region has 16 residues. CDR1 and CDR2 from the germline V gene are MNHEY and SMNVEV (reference sequence). DNA for the CDR3: TGTGCCAGCAGATCCGGGGTCAACTGGGGTAATTCACCCCTCCACTTT. Translated, it gives CASRSGVNWGNSPLHF.

This clonotype was detected ten times or more. The chain recombines TRBV6-6 with TRBJ1-5; 7 bases match TRBD1. CDR1 is MNHNY, CDR2 SVGAGI, per germline (reference sequence). V lost 2 bases and J lost 2; bases outside the gene matches: 0. The CDR3 extends over 14 amino acids. The CDR3 protein is CASSYGTGNQPQHF. As DNA, the CDR3 is TGTGCCAGCAGTTACGGGACAGGCAATCAGCCCCAGCATTTT.

This clonotype was detected only a few times. The rearrangement links TRBV4-3 to TRBJ1-1; 8 positions agree with TRBD1. Trimming at V came to 3 bases and at J to 5 bases, leaving 14 bases not matched to a gene. Germline values: CDR1 LGHNA, CDR2 YSLEER. CDR3 length: 17 residues. CDR3 sequence: CASSQAAGRGRSTEAFF. The CDR3 DNA follows: TGCGCCAGCAGCCAGGCCGCGGGCAGGGGGCGATCGACTGAAGCTTTCTTT.

This sequence joins TRBV6-1 and TRBJ2-1, with D unresolved. The V gene lost 6 bases and the J gene lost 0 bases, with 15 bases spanning the gap. The CDR3 loop spans 16 amino acids. CDR1 and CDR2 from the germline V gene are MNHNS and SASEGT. CDR3 DNA: TGTGCCAGCAGCCGCTTTTTGGAGATCTCCTACAATGAGCAGTTCTTC. It yields the protein CASSRFLEISYNEQFF.

This clonotype was seen many times. The rearrangement links TRBV12-3 or TRBV12-4 to TRBJ2-1; D call uncertain. The CDR3 has 11 residues. The V and J ends lost 8 bases and 5 bases respectively, with 7 bases between them. The CDR3 spells CASLENNEQFF. CDR3 coding DNA: TGTGCCAGCCTCGAGAACAATGAGCAGTTCTTC.

The sample holds a few counts of this clonotype. The chain couples TRBV20-1 to TRBJ2-1; perhaps TRBD2 as D (5 bases). With 1 base removed from V and 4 bases from J, the gap between germline ends came to 11 bases. Per the germline V gene, CDR1 is DFQATT and CDR2 is SNEGSKA (reference sequence). This CDR3 is built from 14 residues. The CDR3 nucleotides read TGCAGTGCTAGAGCTGGGCGGACTTACAATGAGCAGTTCTTC. It codes for CSARAGRTYNEQFF.

With regard to this clonotype: A much larger clone lies one base from this, so it may be a read error. The chain links TRBV24-1 to TRBJ2-1, with 7 bases lining up with TRBD2. The DNA end favors TRBJ2-7, so the J call may be wrong. The CDR3 is made up of 17 amino acids. Germline V lookup: CDR1 KGHDR, CDR2 SFDVKD. As DNA, the CDR3 is TGTGCCACCAGTCCCGCGGGGAGGGGTTCCTCCTACAATGAGCAGTACTTC. It translates to CATSPAGRGSSYNEQYF.

This clonotype has a handful of counts. The chain couples TRBV24-1 to TRBJ1-2, with D possibly matching TRBD1 (5 bases). The CDR3 spans 14 residues. Deletions cut 5 bases from V and 2 bases from J, with 11 bases between. Germline V lookup: CDR1 KGHDR, CDR2 SFDVKD. As DNA, the CDR3 is TGTGCCACCAGTGGTCCCGACAGCAACTATGGCTACACCTTC. Translation: CATSGPDSNYGYTF.

V and J are TRBV4-1 and TRBJ2-7; D possibly corresponds to TRBD2 (6 bases). The CDR3 runs 16 residues. Germline CDR1 is MGHRA and CDR2 is YSYEKL. The V end lost 1 base, the J end lost 2 bases, and 15 bases lay between the germline ends. The chain's CDR3 is CASSQGGVPPAYEQYF. The CDR3 DNA reads as TGCGCCAGCAGCCAAGGGGGGGTCCCCCCAGCCTACGAGCAGTACTTC.

This rearrangement joins TRBV12-3 or TRBV12-4 to TRBJ1-5; D gene unclear. The CDR3 has 18 residues. V was trimmed by 5 bases and J by 1 base, leaving 21 bases between them. CDR3 in amino acids: CASSQKDKGKTSNQPQHF. CDR3 coding DNA: TGTGCCAGCAGTCAAAAGGATAAGGGCAAGACGAGCAATCAGCCCCAGCATTTT.

This clonotype was detected many times. The V gene is TRBV9, the J gene TRBJ1-3, with unresolved D. Germline CDR1 reads SGDLS; CDR2 reads YYNGEE. The V and J ends lost 1 base and 3 bases respectively, with 5 bases between them. This CDR3 region has 13 residues. The CDR3 loop reads CASSVLGGNTIYF. CDR3 DNA: TGTGCCAGCAGCGTACTAGGTGGAAACACCATATATTTT.

This clonotype was recorded many times. The CDR3 loop reads CASGLAGVETQYF. In DNA form, the CDR3 reads TGTGCTAGTGGTTTGGCAGGGGTGGAGACCCAGTACTTC. This chain joins TRBV12-5 and TRBJ2-5; a weak D match, TRBD1 (6 bases). Germline assignment: CDR1 LGHNT and CDR2 FRNRAP. This CDR3 has 13 amino acids. V was pared by 1 base and J by 5 bases, with 8 bases between.

The gene calls are TRBV18 and TRBJ1-1, with D perhaps matching TRBD1 (6 bases). The CDR3 sequence is 14 residues long. The V end was cut by 5 bases, the J end by 2 bases, with 12 bases between. CDR1 KGHSH and CDR2 LQKENI come from the germline V gene. The CDR3 is CASSATGPNTEAFF. The CDR3 DNA is TGTGCCAGCTCAGCAACAGGGCCTAACACTGAAGCTTTCTTT.